This paragraph covers one T cell receptor beta chain sequence. Its target antigen remains unknown. Base quality data are lacking; no much larger clone is found one base away. The sample originates from a study of cytomegalovirus exposure and HLA in healthy donors (dated by TCRdb to the late 2010s). At the level of the whole study: An earlier analysis of around 600 of the donors reported 250 to 350 Gb of sequence data and some 120 million unique TCR beta sequences from about 180 million T cells. To study patterns of TCR occurrence, a later analysis re-analyzed previously published TCR beta repertoires from 650 to 750 donors and added high-resolution HLA genotyping. Along with the roughly 700-subject first cohort, a separate validation cohort of about 110 different subjects was used. Among the roughly 370 genotyped donors, under 90% belonged to the genetic ancestry cluster associated with self-reported Caucasian donors. The T cell repertoires of several hundred subjects were profiled by immunosequencing and related to cytomegalovirus serostatus. To decide whether each TCR beta V gene segment behaved as functional or pseudogenic, an earlier analysis of 587 of the donors relied on high-throughput TCR beta sequencing. Typing coverage varied by locus: roughly 629-640 donors for A, B, C, DRB1 and DQB1; more than 500 for DQA1; about 570 for DPA1; 400 to 480 for DPB1. A later genetic analysis took genome-wide SNP genotypes for about three fifths of the roughly 700 donors and used that subset as a discovery cohort. Class I and class II HLA loci were covered by the typing at four-digit resolution. The study aimed to test whether signatures of past pathogen exposure could be identified by cataloging public T cell receptors. Rather than drawing on any new phenotypic data, the later analysis identified candidate immune exposures from TCR beta sequences and the way those sequences occurred across donors. Donor age, sex, ethnicity and CMV serostatus were compiled together with the repertoire data. An early release that covered 640 HLA-typed donors contained around 330 gigabases of sequencing data and tens of millions of unique TCR sequences. The study combined high-throughput TCR immunosequencing, statistical association of individual TCRs with disease status, and machine learning to predict cytomegalovirus infection status. All discovery cohort repertoires had been generated on a single sequencing platform. Roughly five DR-DQ haplotypes were handled as single units for association and clustering because linkage in the cohort was strong. Among around 400 genotyped donors of the cohort, an average of approximately 200,000 unique TCR beta nucleotide sequences was sequenced per donor, of which about 18% were non-productive. What the research found in general, with its limitations: Strong co-occurrence of HLA alleles, especially DR and DQ, made assigning TCR associations to individual alleles difficult. Several of the top co-occurrence clusters appeared to be linked to parvovirus B19, influenza, CMV and Epstein-Barr virus, according to a later analysis. Correlated functional status among segregating V segments might reflect linkage disequilibrium, but an unknown experimental factor could not be ruled out. According to a later analysis, most CMV-associated TCR beta chains appeared to be HLA-restricted, and the HLA associations seemed to be driven largely by CMV exposure. An earlier analysis of approximately 600 of the donors showed that most TCR beta V segments appeared in productive rearrangements either about 87% or about 30% of the time, which broadly matched IMGT annotations. Sequencing depth was assumed to be roughly uniform across donors in the presence/absence analyses, though that assumption may not hold. In a later genetic analysis, fewer N-insertions in productive TCRs were reported among donors in an Asian-associated ancestry cluster than the roughly 710-donor mean. A cluster of highly shared sequence variants was judged likely to represent a technical artifact of the sequencing pipeline. A later analysis found that TCR association rates varied across HLA loci, with DRB1 alleles showing the most associated TCRs and HLA-C alleles the fewest. Immune exposure information for the cohort was limited to CMV serostatus. The earlier analysis of 587 of the donors excluded over 15 rarely observed V segments, including chromosome 9 orphons, because counts were too low. An association between a missense DCLRE1C variant and V-gene and J-gene trimming of TCR beta chains was found in a later genetic analysis and replicated in an independent cohort. The cohort was sequenced for TCR beta chains only, and without alpha or paired-chain data the features that could be detected were limited. A few of the identified cytomegalovirus-associated TCR beta chains were confirmed in vitro to be specific for cytomegalovirus antigens. In a later analysis, HLA-associated TCR beta chains were found to be more clonally expanded and to have lower generation probabilities than equally common non-associated chains. It was suggested by the authors that the approach could potentially be generalized to other disease states and immunological phenotypes. While some public TCRs were present in many individuals, most TCR sequences turned up only very rarely across donors. A further reported finding was that TCR beta sequences accurately predicted the HLA-A and HLA-B alleles for most subjects in the first cohort. Because HLA typing was unavailable for some donors at each locus, only the typed subset was used in association tests. The study gave a list of roughly 150 TCR beta chains associated with cytomegalovirus. Some IMGT-functional V segments, including TRBV6-2 and TRBV6-3, could not be told apart with the 87-base-pair reads, so those segments were excluded. In a later analysis, 15,000 to 20,000 TCR beta sequences were associated with specific HLA alleles at a false discovery rate of 0.05. Cytomegalovirus status was reported to be diagnosed by the classifier with high specificity and sensitivity in both the original and validation cohorts.

According to the germline V gene, CDR1 reads SQVTM and CDR2 reads ANQGSEA. Its CDR3 holds 13 amino acids, cysteine through phenylalanine. Only the CDR3 portion is preserved as DNA: 39 bases, with reading frame beginning at the first base. V and J lose 4 bases and 4 bases, and a span of 10 bases separates them. Library generation was performed with the immunoSEQ multiplex PCR assay. The multiplex PCR relied on a mix of 60 forward primers for TCR Vbeta segments and 13 reverse primers for TCR Jbeta segments. A multiplex PCR assay on genomic DNA amplified the CDR3 region of rearranged TCR beta genes. Amplified TCR beta libraries were sequenced as 87-base-pair reads on the Illumina HiSeq System. In the authors' own workflow: A later analysis counted approximately 84 million unique TCR beta chains across the 600 to 850 repertoires, and around 9.9 million of these chains were shared by at least two donors. A nearest-neighbor algorithm error-corrected the raw reads and collapsed the reads into unique sequences, merging closely related sequences to remove PCR and sequencing errors. CDR3 sequences were aligned to IMGT reference sequences to assign V, D and J gene segments. For a sequence to be retained, a match of at least six nucleotides to both a V gene segment and a J gene segment was required. A rearrangement was called productive if the CDR3 had no stop codons and remained in frame with V and J, and every other rearrangement was called non-productive. Following IMGT convention, CDR3 was defined as the stretch from the second conserved V-encoded cysteine up to the conserved J-encoded phenylalanine. The earlier analysis of more than 450 of the donors excluded sequences that lacked an unambiguous match to a single V gene segment. An earlier analysis of a few hundred of the donors called V segments functional above 56.7% productive rearrangements and segregating when the between-donor standard deviation exceeded 5%. A statistical classification framework was developed to diagnose cytomegalovirus status using the catalog of TCR beta chain sequences. A later analysis assigned V and J genes by comparing TCR nucleotide sequences with IMGT/GENE-DB human TR gene sequences. Using the TCRdist pipeline, a later analysis assigned CDR3 sequences along with most-parsimonious VDJ recombination scenarios. In a later analysis, each TCR beta chain was defined by its CDR3 amino acid sequence together with its V-gene family, and reads lacking a unique V-gene family were excluded. As a way to deal with suspected cross-contamination and a sequencing artifact, a later analysis dropped approximately 570 nucleotide sequences that were highly shared and had low generation probability. A later analysis calculated a clonal expansion index for each public chain from normalized within-repertoire ranks of inferred template counts. In a later analysis, generation probabilities were computed with a VDJ recombination model fitted to out-of-frame rearrangements, and the resulting probabilities were checked against IGoR. Hypergeometric tests were used in a later analysis to score TCR-TCR, TCR-HLA and TCR-CMV co-occurrence, with a repertoire-size bias correction applied to the TCR pairs. To estimate false discovery rates, a later analysis permuted the HLA or CMV assignments 20 times. In a later analysis, co-occurring TCRs were grouped with DBSCAN, and TCRdist sequence similarity was added when clustering was performed within HLA-allele-positive subsets. Co-occurrence clustering excluded repertoires with fewer than 30,000 or more than 120,000 public chains, plus five with anomalous nucleotide sharing. TCRdb carries this immuneACCESS record with in-frame sequences only. Its versions omit some clonotypes, under half of them owing to an unresolved V gene in the studies checked, with the rest unexplained. That table furnishes V, J and clone size, whereas the DNA furnished D and trimming. In this sample the table shows over 130,000 clones, approximately 82% of which occur a single time. The ten largest clones add up to 1.4% of the sample.

The cohort was made up of around 720 healthy bone marrow donors. Cohort members were all nominally healthy when sampled, although unrecorded immune exposures were likely present. The donor was CMV seropositive and was included in the group of 250 to 350 seropositive cohort members. Every donor gave a peripheral blood sample, and the peripheral blood mononuclear cells from that sample were used for TCR beta sequencing. The Qiagen DNeasy Blood Extraction Kit was used to extract genomic DNA from the blood cell samples. Sequencing was performed on PBMCs. This receptor chain uses TRBV29-1 and TRBJ2-2, with a tentative D gene TRBD2 over 5 matching bases. The clonotype comes from a man aged 25-40 years in good health and CMV-seropositive. The CDR3 is CSVGGLLTGELFF. The sequenced DNA is TGCAGCGTTGGAGGGTTACTCACCGGGGAGCTGTTTTTT.